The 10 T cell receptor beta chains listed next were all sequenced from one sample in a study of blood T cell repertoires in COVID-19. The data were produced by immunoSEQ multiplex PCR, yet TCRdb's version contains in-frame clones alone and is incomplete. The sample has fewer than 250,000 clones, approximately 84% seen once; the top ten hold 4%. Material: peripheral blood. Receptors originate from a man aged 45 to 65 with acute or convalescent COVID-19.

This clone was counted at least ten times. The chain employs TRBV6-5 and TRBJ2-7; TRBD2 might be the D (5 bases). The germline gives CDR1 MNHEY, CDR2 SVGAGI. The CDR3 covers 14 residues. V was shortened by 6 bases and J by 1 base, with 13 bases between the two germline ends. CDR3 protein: CASSLAFESYEQYF. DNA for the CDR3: TGTGCCAGCAGCCTAGCTTTTGAGTCCTACGAGCAGTACTTC.

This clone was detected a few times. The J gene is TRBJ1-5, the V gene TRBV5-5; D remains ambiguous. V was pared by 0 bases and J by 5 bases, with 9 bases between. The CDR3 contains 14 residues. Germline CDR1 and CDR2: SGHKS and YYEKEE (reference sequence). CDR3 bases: TGTGCCAGCAGCTTGGGCCGGGAGCATCAGCCCCAGCATTTT. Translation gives CASSLGREHQPQHF.

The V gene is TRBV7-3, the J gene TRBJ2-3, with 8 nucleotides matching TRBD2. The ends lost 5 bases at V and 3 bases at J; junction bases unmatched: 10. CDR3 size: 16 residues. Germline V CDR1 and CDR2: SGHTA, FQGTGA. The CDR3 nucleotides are TGTGCCAGCAGCCAACCGCCCGGGAGGGCTACAGATACGCAGTATTTT. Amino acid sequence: CASSQPPGRATDTQYF. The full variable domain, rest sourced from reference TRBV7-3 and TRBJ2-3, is GAGVSQTPSNKVTEKGKYVELRCDPISGHTALYWYRQSLGQGPEFLIYFQGTGAADDSGLPNDRFFAVRPEGSVSTLKIQRTERGDSAVYLCASSQPPGRATDTQYFGPGTRLTVL.

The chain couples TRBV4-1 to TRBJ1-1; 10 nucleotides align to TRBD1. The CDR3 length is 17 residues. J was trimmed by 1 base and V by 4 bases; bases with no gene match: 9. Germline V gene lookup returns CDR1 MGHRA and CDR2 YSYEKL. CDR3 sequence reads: CASSLRRQGAGNTEAFF. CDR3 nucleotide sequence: TGCGCCAGCAGCCTACGCCGACAGGGGGCGGGGAACACTGAAGCTTTCTTT.

The CDR3 sequence is CATSRVRGASNQPQHF. CDR3 coding DNA: TGTGCCACCAGCAGAGTTCGGGGGGCAAGCAATCAGCCCCAGCATTTT. This chain links TRBV15 with TRBJ1-5; tentative D call: TRBD1 (6 bases). The CDR3 is 16 residues long. CDR1 is LNHNV and CDR2 is YYDKDF in the germline V gene (reference sequence). V lost 1 base and J 1 base, leaving 11 bases between the germline ends.

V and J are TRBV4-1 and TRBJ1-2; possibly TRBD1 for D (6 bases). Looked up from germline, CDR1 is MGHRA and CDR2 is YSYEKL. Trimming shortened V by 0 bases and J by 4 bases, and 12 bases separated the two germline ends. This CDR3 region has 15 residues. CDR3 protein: CASSQDRGFGYGYTF. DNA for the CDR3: TGCGCCAGCAGCCAAGACAGGGGATTTGGCTATGGCTACACCTTC.

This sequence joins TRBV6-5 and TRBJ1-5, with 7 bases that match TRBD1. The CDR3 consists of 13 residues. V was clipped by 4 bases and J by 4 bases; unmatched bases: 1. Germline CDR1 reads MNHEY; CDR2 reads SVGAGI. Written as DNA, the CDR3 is TGTGCCAGCAGTTGGGACAGTAATCAGCCCCAGCATTTT. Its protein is CASSWDSNQPQHF.

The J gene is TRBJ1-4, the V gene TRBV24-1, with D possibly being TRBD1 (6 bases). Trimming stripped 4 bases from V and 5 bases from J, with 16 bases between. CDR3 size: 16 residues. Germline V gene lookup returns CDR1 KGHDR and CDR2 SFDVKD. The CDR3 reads CATSDGAGQRNEKLFF. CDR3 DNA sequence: TGTGCCACCAGTGACGGGGCTGGACAGAGAAATGAAAAACTGTTTTTT.

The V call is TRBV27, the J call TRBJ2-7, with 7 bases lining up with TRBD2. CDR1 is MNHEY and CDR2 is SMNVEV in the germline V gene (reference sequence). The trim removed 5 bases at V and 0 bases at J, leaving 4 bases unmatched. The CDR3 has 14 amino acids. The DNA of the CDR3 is TGTGCCAGCAGTCCCCTAGCGGTCTCCTACGAGCAGTACTTC. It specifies CASSPLAVSYEQYF.

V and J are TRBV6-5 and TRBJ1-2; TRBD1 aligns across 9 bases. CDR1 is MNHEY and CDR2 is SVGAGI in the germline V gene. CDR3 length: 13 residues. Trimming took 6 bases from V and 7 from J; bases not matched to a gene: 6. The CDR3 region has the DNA TGTGCCAGCAGACCCGGGACAGGGTTTGGCTACACCTTC. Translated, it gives CASRPGTGFGYTF.